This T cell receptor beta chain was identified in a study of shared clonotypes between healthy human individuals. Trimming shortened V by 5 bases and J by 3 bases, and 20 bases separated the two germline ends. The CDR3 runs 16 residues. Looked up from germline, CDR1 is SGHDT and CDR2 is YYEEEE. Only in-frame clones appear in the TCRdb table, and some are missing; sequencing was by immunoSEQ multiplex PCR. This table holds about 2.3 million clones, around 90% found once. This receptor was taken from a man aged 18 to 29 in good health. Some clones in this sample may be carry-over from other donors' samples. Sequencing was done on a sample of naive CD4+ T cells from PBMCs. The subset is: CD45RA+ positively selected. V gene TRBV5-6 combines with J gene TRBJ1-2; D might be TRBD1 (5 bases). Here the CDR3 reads CASRRNPGRTDYGYTF. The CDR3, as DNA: TGTGCCAGCAGGCGGAACCCGGGACGCACAGACTATGGCTACACCTTC.